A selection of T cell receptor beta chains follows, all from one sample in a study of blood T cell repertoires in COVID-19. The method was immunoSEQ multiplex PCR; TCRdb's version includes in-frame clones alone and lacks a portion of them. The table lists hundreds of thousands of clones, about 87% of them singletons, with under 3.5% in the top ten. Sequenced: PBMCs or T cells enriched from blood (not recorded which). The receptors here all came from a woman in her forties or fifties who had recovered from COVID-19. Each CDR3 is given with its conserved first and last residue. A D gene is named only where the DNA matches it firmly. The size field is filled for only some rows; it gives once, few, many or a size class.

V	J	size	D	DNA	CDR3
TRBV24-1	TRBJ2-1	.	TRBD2	TGTGCCAGCGCCGTTCGGGGGGGGGACAATGAGCAGTTCTTC	CASAVRGGDNEQFF
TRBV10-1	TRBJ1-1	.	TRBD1	TGCGCCAGCAGTGAGGTTGTTGGACAGGGGCCGCGGAACACTGAAGCTTTCTTT	CASSEVVGQGPRNTEAFF
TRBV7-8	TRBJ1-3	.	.	TGTGCCAGCAGCTCCGCAAGGGGGACTGGAAACACCATATATTTT	CASSSARGTGNTIYF
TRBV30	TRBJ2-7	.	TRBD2	TGTGCCTGGAGCCAAGAGGCGGGAGGCTACGAGCAGTACTTC	CAWSQEAGGYEQYF
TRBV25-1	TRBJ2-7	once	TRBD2	TGTGCCAGCAGAGCCGGGACTAGCGGGAGCTACGAGCAGTACTTC	CASRAGTSGSYEQYF
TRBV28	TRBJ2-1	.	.	TGTGCCAGCAGTGGACTCCTTTCGGCGGGCGATGAGCAGTTCTTC	CASSGLLSAGDEQFF
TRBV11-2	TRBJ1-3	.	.	TGTGCCAGCAGCTTAGCCGGGGGAGGGAGGAACACCATATATTTT	CASSLAGGGRNTIYF
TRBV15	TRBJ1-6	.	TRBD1	TGTGCCACCAGGCGACAGGGGACACCCCTCCACTTT	CATRRQGTPLHF
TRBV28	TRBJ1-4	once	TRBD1	TGTGCCAGCAGTTTATCATCCGGGACAGGGGGGAAAAAACTGTTTTTT	CASSLSSGTGGKKLFF
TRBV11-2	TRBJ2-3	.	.	TGTGCCAGCAGCACGCTCTGGGCTACGCAGTATTTT	CASSTLWATQYF
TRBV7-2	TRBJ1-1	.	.	TGTGCCAGCAGCCGGCAGGGTCCTGAAGCTTTCTTT	CASSRQGPEAFF
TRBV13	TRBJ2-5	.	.	TGTGCCAGCAGCCCGCCCCGGACAGAAGAGACCCAGTACTTC	CASSPPRTEETQYF
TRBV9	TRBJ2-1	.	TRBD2	TGTGCCAGCAGCCTCAAGGAAGCGGGAGTTCTAGACAATGAGCAGTTCTTC	CASSLKEAGVLDNEQFF
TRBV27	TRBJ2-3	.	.	TGTGCCACTAGTCGGTTAGGTTCTAGCACAGATACGCAGTATTTT	CATSRLGSSTDTQYF
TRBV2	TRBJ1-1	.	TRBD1	TGTGCCAGCAGAGTGACAGGGTATCCCGAAGCTTTCTTT	CASRVTGYPEAFF
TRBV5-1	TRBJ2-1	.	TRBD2	TGCGCCAGCAGCCAACTAGCGGGAGGCTACAATGAGCAGTTCTTC	CASSQLAGGYNEQFF
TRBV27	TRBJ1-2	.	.	TGTGCCAGCAGTTTTCGGGGGAACTATGGCTACACCTTC	CASSFRGNYGYTF
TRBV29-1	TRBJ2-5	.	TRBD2	TGCAGCGTTGTGCGACTAGCGGGAGAGACCCAGTACTTC	CSVVRLAGETQYF
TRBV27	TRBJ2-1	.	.	TGTGCCAGCAGTTTATCGCGAGGGCAGCACTCCTACAATGAGCAGTTCTTC	CASSLSRGQHSYNEQFF
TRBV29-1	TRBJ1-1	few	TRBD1	TGCAGCGTCCAGGGGGGACAGACGCACCTCTTT	CSVQGGQTHLF
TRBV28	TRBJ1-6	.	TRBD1	TGTGCCAGTTGGGCCGGACAGGGGATAACCCTCCACTTT	CASWAGQGITLHF
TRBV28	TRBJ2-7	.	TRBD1	TGTGCCAGCAGTTCCTCTCGTTGGGACAGGGGAGTTCTGTTC	CASSSSRWDRGVLF
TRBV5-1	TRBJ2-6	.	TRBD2	TGCGCCAGCAGCTTGTTTAGCGGGGGCTCTGGGGCCAACGTCCTGACTTTC	CASSLFSGGSGANVLTF
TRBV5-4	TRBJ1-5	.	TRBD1	TGTGCCAGCAGCTTGTCCGCGACAGGGACCGATCACAATCAGCCCCAGCATTTT	CASSLSATGTDHNQPQHF
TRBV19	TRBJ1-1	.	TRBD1	TGTGCCAGTAGTAACCAAGCGACAGGGGAGAACACTGAAGCTTTCTTT	CASSNQATGENTEAFF
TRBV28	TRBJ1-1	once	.	TGTGCCAGCAGTTTAGCCAAAACGAGGTGGGCTTTCTTT	CASSLAKTRWAFF
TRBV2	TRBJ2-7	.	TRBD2	TGTGCCAGCAGTGATTTGTCTAGCGGGAGATACGAGCAGTACTTC	CASSDLSSGRYEQYF
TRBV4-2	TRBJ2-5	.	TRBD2	TGTGCCAGCAGCCAAGTATCCGGGGGAGGGCGGGAAGAGACCCAGTACTTC	CASSQVSGGGREETQYF
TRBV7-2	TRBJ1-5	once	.	TGTGCCAGCACCAAGGGAACGGGAAATCAGCCCCAGCATTTT	CASTKGTGNQPQHF
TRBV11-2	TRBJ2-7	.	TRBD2	TGTGCCAGCAGCTCCACCCGAGGGACTAGCGACTCCTACGAGCAGTACTTC	CASSSTRGTSDSYEQYF
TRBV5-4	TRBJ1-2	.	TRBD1	TGTGCCAGCAGACCGACAGGGAACTATGGCTACACCTTC	CASRPTGNYGYTF
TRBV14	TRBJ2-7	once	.	TGTGCCAGCAGCCAATTCCGGGGTCAACGGCAGTACTTC	CASSQFRGQRQYF
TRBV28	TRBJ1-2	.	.	TGTGCCAGCAGCAAACTCCGGGCGGGGCAACCTAACTATGGCTACACCTTC	CASSKLRAGQPNYGYTF
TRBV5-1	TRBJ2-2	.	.	TGCGCCAGCAGCTTGGCGGAGAAGAACACCGGGGAGCTGTTTTTT	CASSLAEKNTGELFF
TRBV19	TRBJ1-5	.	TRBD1	TGTGCCAGTACTCCGGGACAGGGGCACCAGCCCCAGCATTTT	CASTPGQGHQPQHF
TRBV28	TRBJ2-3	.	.	TGTGCCAGCCCCAAGGTCCCGGGACTTGACACAGATACGCAGTATTTT	CASPKVPGLDTDTQYF
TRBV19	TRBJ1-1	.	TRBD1	TGTGCCACCAGAGAGCCGGGACAGGGGCGTAGCACTGAAGCTTTCTTT	CATREPGQGRSTEAFF
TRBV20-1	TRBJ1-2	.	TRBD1	TGCAGTGCTAGTTGGCAGGGGGCCCGTGGCTACACCTTC	CSASWQGARGYTF
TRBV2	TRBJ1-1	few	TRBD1	TGTGCCAGCAGCGCCACAGGGGTCAACACTGAAGCTTTCTTT	CASSATGVNTEAFF
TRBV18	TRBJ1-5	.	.	TGTGCCAGCTCACCGAGTCGATCGCGGCAGCCCCAGCATTTT	CASSPSRSRQPQHF
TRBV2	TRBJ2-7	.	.	TGTGCCAGCAGTGAGGAGGTGGTCCACGAGCAGTACTTC	CASSEEVVHEQYF
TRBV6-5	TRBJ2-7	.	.	TGTGCCAGCAGTTTACAGGGTGTAAACGAGCAGTACTTC	CASSLQGVNEQYF
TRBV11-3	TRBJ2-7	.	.	TGTGCCAGCAGCTTAGGTCTAGCCTACGAGCAGTACTTC	CASSLGLAYEQYF
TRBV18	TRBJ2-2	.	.	TGTGCCAGCTCACCACCACAGGCCTCCGGCACCGGGGAGCTGTTTTTT	CASSPPQASGTGELFF
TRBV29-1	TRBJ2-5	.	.	TGCAGCGGCGGAGAGGAGACCCAGTACTTC	CSGGEETQYF
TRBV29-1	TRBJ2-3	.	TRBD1	TGCAGCGTTGCAAGGGACAGGCGAAACCCGACAGCCACAGATACGCAGTATTTT	CSVARDRRNPTATDTQYF
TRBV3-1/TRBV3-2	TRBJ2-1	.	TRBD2	TGTGCCAGCAGCCAAGATCCTAGCGGGAGAGGGAATGAGCAGTTCTTC	CASSQDPSGRGNEQFF
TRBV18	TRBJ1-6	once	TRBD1	TGTGCCAGCTCAGAACGACAGGGTAGAAATTCACCCCTCCACTTT	CASSERQGRNSPLHF
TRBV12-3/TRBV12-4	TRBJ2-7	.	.	TGTGCCAGCAGTTTAGCGGGACACTACGAGCAGTACTTC	CASSLAGHYEQYF
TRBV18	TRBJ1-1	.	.	TGTGCCAGCTCTGGACAAACTGGGACTGAAGCTTTCTTT	CASSGQTGTEAFF
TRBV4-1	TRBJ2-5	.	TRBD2	TGCGCCAGCAGCCAAGATGTGGCTAGCGGGAGAGAGAAGACCCAGTACTTC	CASSQDVASGREKTQYF
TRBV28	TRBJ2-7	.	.	TGTGCCAGCAGAACAGGGTACCAGGACGAGCAGTACTTC	CASRTGYQDEQYF
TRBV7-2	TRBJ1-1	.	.	TGTGCCAGCAGCCCACGTCGGGAGGACACTGAAGCTTTCTTT	CASSPRREDTEAFF
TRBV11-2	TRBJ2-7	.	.	TGTGCCAGCAGCTTACCCATGAGGACGGGAGCCCACGAGCAGTACTTC	CASSLPMRTGAHEQYF
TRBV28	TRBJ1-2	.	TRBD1	TGTGCCAGCAGTCAAGACAGGGGGCTCAGTGGCTACACCTTC	CASSQDRGLSGYTF
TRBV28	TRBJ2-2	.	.	TGTGCCAGCAGAACCCCTTCCAGGAACACCGGGGAGCTGTTTTTT	CASRTPSRNTGELFF
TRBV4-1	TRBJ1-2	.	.	TGCGCCAGCAGCCAGACAGGAGCGGTCTATGGCTACACCTTC	CASSQTGAVYGYTF
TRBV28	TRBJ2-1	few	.	TGTGCCAGCAGTTTAGGGCATCGGTACAATGAGCAGTTCTTC	CASSLGHRYNEQFF
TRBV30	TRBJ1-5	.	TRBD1	TGTGCCCGCACCTTCCCCGACAGGGGGCGAGATCAGCCCCAGCATTTT	CARTFPDRGRDQPQHF